The 27 T cell receptor beta chains below all came from one sample that was sequenced in a study of blood T cell repertoires in COVID-19. Generated by immunoSEQ multiplex PCR, the TCRdb table keeps only in-frame clones and is missing some. This table holds roughly 260,000 clones, less than 90% found once. Specimen: peripheral blood. These receptors all stem from a man aged 60-69 years who had recovered from COVID-19.

In regard to this clone: Within the sample, other DNA sequences also encode this same CDR3. The rearrangement joins TRBV12-3 or TRBV12-4 to TRBJ2-7; no definite D call. The germline V and J ends were trimmed by 1 base and 1 base, with 5 bases remaining between them. The CDR3 loop spans 13 amino acids. CDR3 in DNA: TGTGCCAGCAGTTTAGACATATCCTACGAGCAGTACTTC. Translated: CASSLDISYEQYF.

The V call is TRBV30, the J call TRBJ2-7; D ambiguous. V lost 2 bases and J 2 bases, leaving 10 bases between the germline ends. This CDR3 has 13 residues. Germline CDR1 reads GTSNPN; CDR2 reads SVGIG (reference sequence). CDR3 DNA: TGTGCCTGGAGTTCTAGTATACCCTACGAGCAGTACTTC. Residues: CAWSSSIPYEQYF.

The chain couples TRBV12-3 or TRBV12-4 to TRBJ1-4; D gene uncertain. The CDR3 spans 13 residues. V gave up 7 bases and J gave up 8 bases, with 14 bases separating them. The CDR3 region has the DNA TGTGCCAGCACTCTATCCCTGTTAGAAAAACTGTTTTTT. As protein: CASTLSLLEKLFF.

This chain joins TRBV2 and TRBJ1-2; the match to TRBD1 covers 8 bases. Germline CDR1 SNHLY, CDR2 FYNNEI. After removal of 7 bases from V and 1 base from J, the junction contained 8 bases not matched to a gene. The CDR3 is 15 amino acids. The CDR3 DNA is TGTGCCAGCATTAGGACAGGGAATTTTAACTATGGCTACACCTTC. It specifies CASIRTGNFNYGYTF.

This clone was recorded only once. J is TRBJ2-3 and V is TRBV9, with no clear D. V lost 4 bases, J lost 5 bases, and 14 bases lay in between. Germline CDR1 SGDLS, CDR2 YYNGEE. The CDR3 runs to 14 residues. CDR3 DNA sequence: TGTGCCAGCAGCCAGTTCGGGTCCGGAGATACGCAGTATTTT. Translating gives CASSQFGSGDTQYF.

The chain is built from TRBV4-1 and TRBJ2-5, with TRBD2 matching over 8 bases. CDR3 length equals 14 residues. CDR1 is MGHRA, CDR2 YSYEKL, per germline. With V trimmed by 6 bases and J by 0 bases, 3 bases remained unmatched. CDR3 DNA sequence: TGCGCCAGCAGACTTAGCGGGAACCAAGAGACCCAGTACTTC. Encoded protein: CASRLSGNQETQYF.

This clone has only one observation. V is TRBV18 and J is TRBJ1-5, with 9 nucleotides matching TRBD1. Germline V gene data show CDR1 as KGHSH and CDR2 as LQKENI. With 5 bases clipped from V and 0 bases from J, the junction kept 8 bases outside the gene matches. This CDR3 has 17 amino acids. This CDR3 is CASSATTGGSSNQPQHF. For the CDR3, the DNA is TGTGCCAGCTCAGCCACTACAGGGGGCTCTAGCAATCAGCCCCAGCATTTT.

The chain uses TRBV18 and TRBJ2-1; a possible D gene is TRBD1 (6 bases). There are 13 residues in the CDR3. Germline-derived CDR1 and CDR2 are KGHSH and LQKENI. Trimming took off 5 bases at V and 8 bases at J, with 13 bases between the two ends. The CDR3 here is CASSLQGGDEQFF. In nucleotides, the CDR3 is TGTGCCAGCTCATTACAGGGTGGGGATGAGCAGTTCTTC.

This clone has a single count. The chain has TRBV5-1 and TRBJ2-7; unclear D gene. Germline V lookup: CDR1 SGHRS, CDR2 YFSETQ. CDR3 length: 14 residues. The V and J ends lost 6 bases and 2 bases respectively, with 15 bases between them. CDR3 loop: CASTPNPPAYEQYF. The DNA for the CDR3 is TGCGCCAGCACCCCCAATCCCCCGGCCTACGAGCAGTACTTC.

The chain has TRBV5-4 and TRBJ2-1; 7 nucleotides match TRBD1. The CDR3 has 14 residues. Germline CDR1 is SGHNT and CDR2 is YYREEE (reference sequence). The junction had 10 bases not matched to a gene; V was cut back by 7 bases and J by 6 bases. This CDR3 reads CASSTRQGGNEQFF. Here the CDR3 DNA reads TGTGCCAGCTCGACAAGACAGGGCGGCAATGAGCAGTTCTTC. The entire variable domain, with the rest obtained from reference TRBV5-4 and TRBJ2-1, is as follows: ETGVTQSPTHLIKTRGQQVTLRCSSQSGHNTVSWYQQALGQGPQFIFQYYREEENGRGNFPPRFSGLQFPNYSSELNVNALELDDSALYLCASSTRQGGNEQFFGPGTRLTVL.

CDR3 in DNA: TGCAGTGGTGGCAAAATCACTGAAGCTTTCTTT. Its translation: CSGGKITEAFF. The gene calls are TRBV20-1 and TRBJ1-1; D unclear. CDR3 length: 11 amino acids. Deletions cut 7 bases from V and 4 bases from J, with 10 bases between. Germline loops: CDR1 DFQATT, CDR2 SNEGSKA (reference sequence).

This chain joins TRBV5-5 and TRBJ1-2, with 9 bases aligning to TRBD1. V lost 5 bases to trimming and J lost 2 bases; unmatched junction nucleotides: 4. The CDR3 is 14 residues long. Germline V lookup: CDR1 SGHKS, CDR2 YYEKEE (reference sequence). The CDR3 loop is CASRPTGGNYGYTF. CDR3 DNA sequence: TGTGCCAGCAGGCCAACAGGGGGCAACTATGGCTACACCTTC.

The chain combines TRBV19 with TRBJ1-1, with D hard to call. Trimming took 2 bases from V and 1 from J, leaving 5 bases between them. This CDR3 comprises 13 residues. Germline-derived CDR1 and CDR2 are LNHDA and SQIVND (reference sequence). Here the CDR3 reads CASSIYGNTEAFF. The DNA of the CDR3 is TGTGCCAGTAGTATATACGGGAACACTGAAGCTTTCTTT.

The J gene is TRBJ1-1, the V gene TRBV7-2, with D possibly being TRBD1 (5 bases). The germline V and J ends were trimmed by 1 base and 4 bases, with 13 bases remaining between them. This CDR3 is 15 amino acids long. Germline V CDR1 and CDR2: SGHTA, FQGNSA. The CDR3 DNA is TGTGCCAGCAGCTTAGTTGCAGGGTTAAGCACTGAAGCTTTCTTT. It yields the protein CASSLVAGLSTEAFF.

In this sample, this clone turned up a few times. J is TRBJ2-2 and V is TRBV9, with TRBD2 matching over 10 bases. The CDR3 has 16 residues. The germline V gene has CDR1 SGDLS and CDR2 YYNGEE. The V gene end was trimmed by 1 base and the J gene end by 8 bases; junction bases not matched to a gene: 8. The chain's CDR3 is CASSVPSGGAGGELFF. The CDR3 bases are TGTGCCAGCAGCGTACCCAGCGGGGGGGCTGGTGGGGAGCTGTTTTTT.

V gene TRBV7-9 combines with J gene TRBJ1-5; D gene uncertain. The germline V gene encodes CDR1 SEHNR and CDR2 FQNEAQ (reference sequence). CDR3 length: 13 amino acids. V lost 0 bases to trimming and J lost 6 bases, with 6 bases between them. The CDR3 DNA reads TGTGCCAGCAGCTTAGCAGAGGGTCAGCCCCAGCATTTT. Its translation: CASSLAEGQPQHF.

The V call is TRBV7-9, the J call TRBJ1-3; 9 nucleotides align to TRBD1. The germline gives CDR1 SEHNR, CDR2 FQNEAQ (reference sequence). The CDR3 has 15 amino acids. V gave up 5 bases and J gave up 0 bases; unmatched junction bases: 2. DNA for the CDR3: TGTGCCAGCAGCGAGGGACAGGGCTCTGGAAACACCATATATTTT. Translating it yields CASSEGQGSGNTIYF.

This chain connects TRBV5-1 to TRBJ2-5; 9 bases agree with TRBD2. The ends lost 6 bases at V and 1 base at J; junction bases unmatched: 7. In germline, CDR1 is SGHRS, CDR2 YFSETQ. This CDR3 is built from 15 residues. The CDR3 spells CASTLAGAFQETQYF. In nucleotides, the CDR3 is TGCGCCAGCACCTTAGCGGGGGCCTTCCAAGAGACCCAGTACTTC.

This chain uses TRBV19 with TRBJ1-2, with D hard to call. Germline values: CDR1 LNHDA, CDR2 SQIVND (reference sequence). This CDR3 contains 13 residues. Trimming took 5 bases from V and 4 from J, leaving 11 bases between them. The CDR3 coding sequence is TGTGCCAGTAGTCAACAGATTTCCTATGGCTACACCTTC. Translated: CASSQQISYGYTF.

V is TRBV5-1 and J is TRBJ2-7; tentative D call: TRBD2 (5 bases). The CDR3 covers 14 residues. V lost 4 bases and J lost 3, with 14 bases in between. Per the germline V gene, CDR1 is SGHRS and CDR2 is YFSETQ. The DNA for the CDR3 is TGCGCCAGCAGCCCGGACGGAGGTCGCTACGAGCAGTACTTC. Protein product: CASSPDGGRYEQYF.

The gene calls are TRBV5-6 and TRBJ2-2; 8 bases agree with TRBD1. The CDR3 is 16 residues long. V dropped 4 bases and J dropped 1; count of bases not matched to a gene: 6. The germline V gene has CDR1 SGHDT and CDR2 YYEEEE. The CDR3 region is CASSRSGTGNTGELFF. CDR3 bases: TGTGCCAGCAGCCGCTCCGGGACAGGGAACACCGGGGAGCTGTTTTTT.

The genes are TRBV7-2 and TRBJ2-2; D may be TRBD2 (6 bases). The length of the CDR3 is 15 residues. Germline CDR1 and CDR2: SGHTA and FQGNSA. V was clipped by 1 base and J by 4 bases, with 10 bases between them. CDR3 sequence (DNA): TGTGCCAGCAGCTTAGTGCGGGGCGGCACCGGGGAGCTGTTTTTT. Translating it yields CASSLVRGGTGELFF.

The chain uses TRBV27 and TRBJ2-2; possibly TRBD2 for D (6 bases). The CDR3 extends over 15 amino acids. V lost 5 bases, J lost 4 bases, and 14 bases lay in between. CDR1 MNHEY and CDR2 SMNVEV come from the germline V gene (reference sequence). The CDR3 sequence is CASSIGMGGTGELFF. The CDR3 nucleotides are TGTGCCAGCAGTATCGGGATGGGGGGCACCGGGGAGCTGTTTTTT.

The rearrangement links TRBV12-3 or TRBV12-4 to TRBJ2-7; 8 bases agree with TRBD1. The CDR3 consists of 13 residues. The J segment lost 3 bases and the V segment lost 6 bases, leaving 4 bases of the junction unmatched. The CDR3 DNA reads as TGTGCCAGCAGATCTGGACAGGGCTACGAGCAGTACTTC. Its translation: CASRSGQGYEQYF.

As concerns this clone: The same CDR3 can be traced to other DNA sequences in this sample. This chain links TRBV27 with TRBJ1-6; 8 bases are shared with TRBD1. The V gene's germline CDR1 is MNHEY and CDR2 SMNVEV (reference sequence). Trimming removed 3 bases from V and 1 base from J; junction bases left unmatched: 2. The CDR3 has 16 amino acids. CDR3 nucleotides: TGTGCCAGCAGTTTGACAGGGGTTTCCTATAATTCACCCCTCCACTTT. It specifies CASSLTGVSYNSPLHF.

This clone appeared once. The chain carries TRBV11-3 and TRBJ2-3; no clear D gene. The CDR3 is 12 amino acids. Trimming left V 3 bases short and J 4 bases short, with 5 bases between. Germline V gives CDR1 SGHNT, CDR2 YENEEA. CDR3 in amino acids: CASSFGPDTQYF. The CDR3, as DNA: TGTGCCAGCAGCTTTGGCCCAGATACGCAGTATTTT.

V is TRBV5-4 and J is TRBJ2-7; 10 nucleotides agree with TRBD2. The V and J ends lost 3 bases and 4 bases, in that order; junction bases with no gene match: 7. Germline V gene sequence: CDR1 SGHNT, CDR2 YYREEE (reference sequence). The length of the CDR3 is 15 residues. CDR3 bases: TGTGCCAGCAGCTCCTCTAGCGGGGGAGAATACGAGCAGTACTTC. It translates to CASSSSSGGEYEQYF.